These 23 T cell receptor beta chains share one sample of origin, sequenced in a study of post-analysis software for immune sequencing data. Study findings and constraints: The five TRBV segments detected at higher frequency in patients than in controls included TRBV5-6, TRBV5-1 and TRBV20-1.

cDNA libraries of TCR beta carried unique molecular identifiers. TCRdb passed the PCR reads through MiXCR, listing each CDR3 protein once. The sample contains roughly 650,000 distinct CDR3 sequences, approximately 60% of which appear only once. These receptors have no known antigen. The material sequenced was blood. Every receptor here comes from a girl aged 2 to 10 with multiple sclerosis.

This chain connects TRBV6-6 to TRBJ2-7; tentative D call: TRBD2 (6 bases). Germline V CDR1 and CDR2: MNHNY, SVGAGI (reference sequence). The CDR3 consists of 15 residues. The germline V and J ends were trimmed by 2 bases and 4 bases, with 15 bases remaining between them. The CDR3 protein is CASSYRTGTPYEQYF. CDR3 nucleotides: TGTGCCAGCAGTTACCGAACCGGGACTCCATACGAGCAGTACTTC.

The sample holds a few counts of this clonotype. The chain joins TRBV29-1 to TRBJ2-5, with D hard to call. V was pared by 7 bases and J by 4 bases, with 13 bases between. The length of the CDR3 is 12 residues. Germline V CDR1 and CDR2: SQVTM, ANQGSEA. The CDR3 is CSAGRTGETQYF. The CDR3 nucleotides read TGCAGCGCGGGCCGGACGGGAGAGACCCAGTACTTC.

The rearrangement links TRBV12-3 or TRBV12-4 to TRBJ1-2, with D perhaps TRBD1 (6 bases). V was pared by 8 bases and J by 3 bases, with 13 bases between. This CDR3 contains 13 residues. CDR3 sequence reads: CASRAGVDYGYTF. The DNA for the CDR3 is TGTGCCAGCCGTGCAGGGGTCGACTATGGCTACACCTTC.

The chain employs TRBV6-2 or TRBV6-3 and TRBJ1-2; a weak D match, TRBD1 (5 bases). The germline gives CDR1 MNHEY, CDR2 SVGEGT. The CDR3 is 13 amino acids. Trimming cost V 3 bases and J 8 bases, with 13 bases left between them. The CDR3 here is CASSYGNRRGYTF. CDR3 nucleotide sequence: TGTGCCAGCAGTTATGGAAACAGGCGCGGCTACACCTTC.

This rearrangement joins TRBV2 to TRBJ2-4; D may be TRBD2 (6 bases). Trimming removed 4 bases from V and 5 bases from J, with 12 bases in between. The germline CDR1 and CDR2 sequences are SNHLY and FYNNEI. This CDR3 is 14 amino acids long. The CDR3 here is CASSVSREENIQYF. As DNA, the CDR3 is TGTGCCAGCAGTGTCTCCAGGGAGGAAAACATTCAGTACTTC.

This CDR3 is CASSQLRQGGTNEQFF. In DNA, the CDR3 is TGTGCCAGCAGCCAACTCAGACAGGGAGGTACCAATGAGCAGTTCTTC. The V and J genes are TRBV3-1 and TRBJ2-1; a possible D gene is TRBD1 (7 bases). Germline-derived CDR1 and CDR2 are LGHDT and YNNKEL (reference sequence). The germline V and J ends were trimmed by 2 bases and 6 bases, with 17 bases remaining between them. The CDR3 sequence is 16 residues long.

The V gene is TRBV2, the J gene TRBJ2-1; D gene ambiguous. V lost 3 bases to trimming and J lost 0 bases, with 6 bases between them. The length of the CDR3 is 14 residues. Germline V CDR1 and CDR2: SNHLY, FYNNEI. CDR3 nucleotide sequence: TGTGCCAGCAGTGAGGAAAGCTCCTACAATGAGCAGTTCTTC. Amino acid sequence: CASSEESSYNEQFF.

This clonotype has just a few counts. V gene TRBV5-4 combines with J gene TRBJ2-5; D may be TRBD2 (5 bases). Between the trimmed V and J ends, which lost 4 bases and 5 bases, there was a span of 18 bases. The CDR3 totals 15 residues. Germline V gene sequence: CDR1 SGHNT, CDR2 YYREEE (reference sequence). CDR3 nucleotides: TGTGCCAGCAGCAAGCAATGGGGAGTTCGGGAGACCCAGTACTTC. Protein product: CASSKQWGVRETQYF.

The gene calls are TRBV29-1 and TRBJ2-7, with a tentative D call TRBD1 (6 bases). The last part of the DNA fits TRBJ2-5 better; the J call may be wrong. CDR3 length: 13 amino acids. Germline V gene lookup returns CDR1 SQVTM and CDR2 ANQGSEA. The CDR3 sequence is CSVSGASGETQYF. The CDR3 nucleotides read TGCAGCGTTTCAGGGGCTTCGGGAGAGACCCAGTACTTC.

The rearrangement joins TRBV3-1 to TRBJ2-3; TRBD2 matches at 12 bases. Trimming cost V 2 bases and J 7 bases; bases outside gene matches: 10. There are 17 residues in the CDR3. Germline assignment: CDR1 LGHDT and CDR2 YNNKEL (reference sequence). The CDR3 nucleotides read TGTGCCAGCAGCCAAAGGTTGACTAGCGGGAGTCGGAATACGCAGTATTTT. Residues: CASSQRLTSGSRNTQYF.

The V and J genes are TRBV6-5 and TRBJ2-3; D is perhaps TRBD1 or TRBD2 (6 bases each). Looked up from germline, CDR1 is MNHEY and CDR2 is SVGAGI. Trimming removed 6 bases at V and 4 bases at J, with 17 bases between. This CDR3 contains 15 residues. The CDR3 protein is CASRLTGGFSDTQYF. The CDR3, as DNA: TGTGCCAGCAGATTAACCGGGGGCTTTTCAGATACGCAGTATTTT.

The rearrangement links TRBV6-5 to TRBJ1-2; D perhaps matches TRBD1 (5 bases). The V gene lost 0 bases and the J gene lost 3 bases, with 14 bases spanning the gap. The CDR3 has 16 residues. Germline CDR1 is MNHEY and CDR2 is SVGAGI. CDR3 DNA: TGTGCCAGCAGTTACTCGGGGGGAATTGGGGACTATGGCTACACCTTC. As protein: CASSYSGGIGDYGYTF.

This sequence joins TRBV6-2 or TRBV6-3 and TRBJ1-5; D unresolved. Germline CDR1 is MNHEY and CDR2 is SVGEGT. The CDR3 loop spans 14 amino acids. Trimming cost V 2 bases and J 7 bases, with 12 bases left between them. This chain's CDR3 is CASSYNSKRQPQHF. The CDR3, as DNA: TGTGCCAGCAGTTACAATTCAAAGAGGCAGCCCCAGCATTTT.

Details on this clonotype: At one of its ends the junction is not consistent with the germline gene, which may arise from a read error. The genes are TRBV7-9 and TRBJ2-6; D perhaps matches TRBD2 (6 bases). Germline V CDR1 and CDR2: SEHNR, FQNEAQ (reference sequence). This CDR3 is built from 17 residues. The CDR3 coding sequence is TGTGCCAGCAGTCCTGGGACTGATACCTCTGGGGCCTACGTCCTGACTTTC. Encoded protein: CASSPGTDTSGAYVLTF.

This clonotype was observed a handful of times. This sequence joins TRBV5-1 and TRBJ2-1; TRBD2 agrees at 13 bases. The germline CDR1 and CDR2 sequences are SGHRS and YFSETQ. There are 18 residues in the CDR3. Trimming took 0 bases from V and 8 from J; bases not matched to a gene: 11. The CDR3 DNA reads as TGCGCCAGCAGCTTGGTGCCCCTGACTAGCGGGAGGATGTATGAGCAGTTCTTC. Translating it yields CASSLVPLTSGRMYEQFF.

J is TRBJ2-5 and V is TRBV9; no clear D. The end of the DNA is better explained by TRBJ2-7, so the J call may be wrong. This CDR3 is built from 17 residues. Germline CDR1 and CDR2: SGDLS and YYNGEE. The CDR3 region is CASSSPVLTRGGDEQYF. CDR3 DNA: TGTGCCAGCAGCTCCCCCGTCTTAACGCGAGGCGGCGACGAGCAGTACTTC.

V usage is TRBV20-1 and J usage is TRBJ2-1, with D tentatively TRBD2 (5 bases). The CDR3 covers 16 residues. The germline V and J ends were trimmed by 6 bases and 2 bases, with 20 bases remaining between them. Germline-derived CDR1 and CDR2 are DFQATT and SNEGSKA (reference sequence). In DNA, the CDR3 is TGCAGTGCCGTCTCACGGTCCAGCGGAGCCTACAATGAGCAGTTCTTC. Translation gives CSAVSRSSGAYNEQFF.

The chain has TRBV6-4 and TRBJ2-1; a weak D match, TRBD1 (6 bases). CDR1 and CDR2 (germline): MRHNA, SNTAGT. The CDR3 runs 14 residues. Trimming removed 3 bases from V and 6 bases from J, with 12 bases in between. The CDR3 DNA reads TGTGCCAGCAGTGAAGTATCAGGGGCCAATGAGCAGTTCTTC. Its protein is CASSEVSGANEQFF.

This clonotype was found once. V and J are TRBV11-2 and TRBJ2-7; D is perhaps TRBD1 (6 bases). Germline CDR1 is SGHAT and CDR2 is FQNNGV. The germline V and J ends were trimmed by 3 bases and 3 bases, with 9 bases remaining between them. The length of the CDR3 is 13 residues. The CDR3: CASSFSRGYEQYF. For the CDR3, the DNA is TGTGCCAGCAGCTTCTCCAGGGGCTACGAGCAGTACTTC.

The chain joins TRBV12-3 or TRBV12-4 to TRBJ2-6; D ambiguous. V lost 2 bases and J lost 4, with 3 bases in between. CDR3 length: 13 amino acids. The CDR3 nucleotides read TGTGCCAGCAGTTTAATAGGGGCCAACGTCCTGACTTTC. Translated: CASSLIGANVLTF.

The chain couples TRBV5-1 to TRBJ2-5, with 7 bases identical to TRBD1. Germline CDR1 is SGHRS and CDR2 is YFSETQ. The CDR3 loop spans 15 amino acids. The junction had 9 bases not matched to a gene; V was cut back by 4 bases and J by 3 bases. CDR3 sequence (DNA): TGCGCCAGCAGCCCGGGCACAGGGGCCAAAGAGACCCAGTACTTC. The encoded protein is CASSPGTGAKETQYF.

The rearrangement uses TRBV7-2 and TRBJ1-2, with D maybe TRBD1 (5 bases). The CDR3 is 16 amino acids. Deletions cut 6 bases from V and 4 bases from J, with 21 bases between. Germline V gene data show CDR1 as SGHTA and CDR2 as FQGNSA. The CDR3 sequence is CASRPNPSQGPYGYTF. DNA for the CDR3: TGTGCCAGCAGACCCAACCCATCGCAGGGACCCTATGGCTACACCTTC.

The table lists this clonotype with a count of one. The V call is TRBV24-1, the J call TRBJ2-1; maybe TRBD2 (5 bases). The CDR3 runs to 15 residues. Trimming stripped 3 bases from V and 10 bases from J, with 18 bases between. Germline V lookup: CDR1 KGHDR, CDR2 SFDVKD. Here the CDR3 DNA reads TGTGCCACCAGTGATCCCTCCAGCAGCGGCCACGAGCAGTTCTTC. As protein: CATSDPSSSGHEQFF.